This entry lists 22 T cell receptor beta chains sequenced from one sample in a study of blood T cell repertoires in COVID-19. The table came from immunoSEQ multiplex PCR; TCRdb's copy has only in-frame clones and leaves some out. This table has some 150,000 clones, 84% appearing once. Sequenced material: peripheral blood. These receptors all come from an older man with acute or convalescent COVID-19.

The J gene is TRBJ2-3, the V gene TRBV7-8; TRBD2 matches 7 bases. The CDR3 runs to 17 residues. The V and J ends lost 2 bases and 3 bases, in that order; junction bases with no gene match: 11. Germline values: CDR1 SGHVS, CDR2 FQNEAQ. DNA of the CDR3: TGTGCCAGCAGCTTAAGTAGTACGGCGGGGGAAACAGATACGCAGTATTTT. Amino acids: CASSLSSTAGETDTQYF.

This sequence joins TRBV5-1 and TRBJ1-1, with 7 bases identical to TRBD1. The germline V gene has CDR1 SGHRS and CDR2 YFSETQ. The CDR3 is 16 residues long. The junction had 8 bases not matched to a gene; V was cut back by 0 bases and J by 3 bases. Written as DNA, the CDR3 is TGCGCCAGCAGCTTGGCCCCAACCGGGACAGACACTGAAGCTTTCTTT. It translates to CASSLAPTGTDTEAFF.

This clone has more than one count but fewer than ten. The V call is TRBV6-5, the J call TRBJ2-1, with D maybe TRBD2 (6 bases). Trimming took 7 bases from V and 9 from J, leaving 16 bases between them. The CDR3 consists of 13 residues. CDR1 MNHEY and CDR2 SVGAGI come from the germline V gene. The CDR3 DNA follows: TGTGCCAGCACCTCACTAGCTGAGGTTGAGCAGTTCTTC. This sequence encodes CASTSLAEVEQFF.

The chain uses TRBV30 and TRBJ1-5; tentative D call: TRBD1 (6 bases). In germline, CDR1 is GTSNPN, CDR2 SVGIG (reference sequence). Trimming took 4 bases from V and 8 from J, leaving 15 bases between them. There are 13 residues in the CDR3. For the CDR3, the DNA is TGTGCCTGGACTGGACAGCGGCGTGAGCCCCAGCATTTT. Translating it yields CAWTGQRREPQHF.

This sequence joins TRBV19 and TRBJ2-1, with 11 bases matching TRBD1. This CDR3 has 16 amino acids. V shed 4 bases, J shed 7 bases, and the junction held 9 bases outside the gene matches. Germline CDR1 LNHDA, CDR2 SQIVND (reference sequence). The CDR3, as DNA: TGTGCCAGTAGTACAACCGGGACAGGGGGACGGAATGAGCAGTTCTTC. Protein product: CASSTTGTGGRNEQFF. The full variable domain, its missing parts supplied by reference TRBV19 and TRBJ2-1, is DGGITQSPKYLFRKEGQNVTLSCEQNLNHDAMYWYRQDPGQGLRLIYYSQIVNDFQKGDIAEGYSVSREKKESFPLTVTSAQKNPTAFYLCASSTTGTGGRNEQFFGPGTRLTVL.

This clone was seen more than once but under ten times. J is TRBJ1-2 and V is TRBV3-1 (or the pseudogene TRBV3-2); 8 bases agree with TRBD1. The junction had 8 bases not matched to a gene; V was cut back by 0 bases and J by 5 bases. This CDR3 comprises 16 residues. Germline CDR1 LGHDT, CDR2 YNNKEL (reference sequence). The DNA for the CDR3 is TGTGCCAGCAGCCAAGAGCGGACAGGGAGGGATTATGGCTACACCTTC. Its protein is CASSQERTGRDYGYTF.

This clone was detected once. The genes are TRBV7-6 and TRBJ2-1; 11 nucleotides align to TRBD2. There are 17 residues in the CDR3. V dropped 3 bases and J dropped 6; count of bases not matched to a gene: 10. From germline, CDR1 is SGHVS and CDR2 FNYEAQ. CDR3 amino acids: CASSFGSGGALSNEQFF. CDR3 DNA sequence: TGTGCCAGCAGCTTCGGTAGCGGGGGGGCTTTATCCAATGAGCAGTTCTTC.

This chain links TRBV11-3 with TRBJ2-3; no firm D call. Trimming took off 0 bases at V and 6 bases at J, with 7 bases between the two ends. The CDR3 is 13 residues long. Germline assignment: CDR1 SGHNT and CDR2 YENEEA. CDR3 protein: CASSLEFRDTQYF. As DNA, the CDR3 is TGTGCCAGCAGCTTAGAATTCAGGGATACGCAGTATTTT.

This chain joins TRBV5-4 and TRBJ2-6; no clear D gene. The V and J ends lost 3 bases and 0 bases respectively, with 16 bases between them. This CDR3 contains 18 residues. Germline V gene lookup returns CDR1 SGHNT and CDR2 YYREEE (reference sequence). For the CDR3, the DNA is TGTGCCAGCAGCTCTGATGTCGGTAGGAGCTCTGGGGCCAACGTCCTGACTTTC. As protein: CASSSDVGRSSGANVLTF.

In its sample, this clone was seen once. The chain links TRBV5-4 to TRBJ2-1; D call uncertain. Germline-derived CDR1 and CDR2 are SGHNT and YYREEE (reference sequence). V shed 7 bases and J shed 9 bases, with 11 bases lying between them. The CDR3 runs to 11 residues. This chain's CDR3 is CASGPPSEQFF. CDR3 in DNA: TGTGCCAGCGGGCCCCCGAGTGAGCAGTTCTTC.

The CDR3 reads CASSQGPDRVSYEQYF. The CDR3, as DNA: TGCGCCAGCAGCCAAGGGCCGGACAGGGTCTCCTACGAGCAGTACTTC. The V gene is TRBV4-1, the J gene TRBJ2-7; the match to TRBD1 covers 8 bases. V lost 1 base and J lost 0; bases outside the gene matches: 5. The CDR3 loop spans 16 amino acids. CDR1 MGHRA and CDR2 YSYEKL come from the germline V gene.

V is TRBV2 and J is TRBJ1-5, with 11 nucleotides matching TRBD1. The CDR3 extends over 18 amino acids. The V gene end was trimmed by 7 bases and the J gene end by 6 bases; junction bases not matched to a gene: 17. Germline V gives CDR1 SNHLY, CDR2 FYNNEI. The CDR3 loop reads CASTPSRDRGFWGQPQHF. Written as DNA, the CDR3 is TGTGCCAGCACCCCCTCCCGGGACAGGGGGTTTTGGGGTCAGCCCCAGCATTTT. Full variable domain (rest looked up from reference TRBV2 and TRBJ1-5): EPEVTQTPSHQVTQMGQEVILRCVPISNHLYFYWYRQILGQKVEFLVSFYNNEISEKSEIFDDQFSVERPDGSNFTLKIRSTKLEDSAMYFCASTPSRDRGFWGQPQHFGDGTRLSIL.

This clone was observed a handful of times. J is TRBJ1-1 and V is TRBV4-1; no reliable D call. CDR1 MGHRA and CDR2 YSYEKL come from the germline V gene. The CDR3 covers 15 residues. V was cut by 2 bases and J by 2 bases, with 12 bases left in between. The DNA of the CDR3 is TGCGCCAGCAGCCAATCCGGGTCGACTAACACTGAAGCTTTCTTT. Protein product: CASSQSGSTNTEAFF.

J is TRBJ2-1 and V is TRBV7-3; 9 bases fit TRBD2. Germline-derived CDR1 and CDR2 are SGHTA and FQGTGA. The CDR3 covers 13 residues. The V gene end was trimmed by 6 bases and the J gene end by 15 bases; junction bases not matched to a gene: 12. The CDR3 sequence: CASSDAPSGKGFF. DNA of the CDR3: TGTGCCAGCAGTGACGCCCCTAGCGGGAAGGGGTTCTTC. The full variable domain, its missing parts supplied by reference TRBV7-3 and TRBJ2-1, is GAGVSQTPSNKVTEKGKYVELRCDPISGHTALYWYRQSLGQGPEFLIYFQGTGAADDSGLPNDRFFAVRPEGSVSTLKIQRTERGDSAVYLCASSDAPSGKGFFGPGTRLTVL.

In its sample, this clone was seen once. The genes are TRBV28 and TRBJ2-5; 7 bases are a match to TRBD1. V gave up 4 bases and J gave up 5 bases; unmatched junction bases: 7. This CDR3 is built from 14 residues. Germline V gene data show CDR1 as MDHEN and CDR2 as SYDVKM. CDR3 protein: CASSSTGFGETQYF. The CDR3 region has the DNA TGTGCCAGCAGTTCGACAGGGTTCGGCGAGACCCAGTACTTC.

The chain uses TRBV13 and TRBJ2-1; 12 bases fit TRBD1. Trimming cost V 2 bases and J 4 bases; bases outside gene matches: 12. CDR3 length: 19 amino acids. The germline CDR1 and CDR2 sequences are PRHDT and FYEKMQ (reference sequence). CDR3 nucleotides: TGTGCCAGCAGCTTACACCCGGGACAGGGGGCGCGAGGTTACAATGAGCAGTTCTTC. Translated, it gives CASSLHPGQGARGYNEQFF.

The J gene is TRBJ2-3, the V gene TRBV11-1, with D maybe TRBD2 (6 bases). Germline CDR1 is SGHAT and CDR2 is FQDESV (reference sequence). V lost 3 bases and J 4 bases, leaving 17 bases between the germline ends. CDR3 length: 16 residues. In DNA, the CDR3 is TGTGCCAGCAGCTTTGGGGCGGCCAGGAGGGCAGATACGCAGTATTTT. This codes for CASSFGAARRADTQYF.

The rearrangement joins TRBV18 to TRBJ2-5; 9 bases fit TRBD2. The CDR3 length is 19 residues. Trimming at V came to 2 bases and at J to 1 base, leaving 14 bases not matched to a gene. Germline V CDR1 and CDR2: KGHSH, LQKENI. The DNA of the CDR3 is TGTGCCAGCTCACCAGCTAGCGGGGTATCTGTGGGCATCCAAGAGACCCAGTACTTC. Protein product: CASSPASGVSVGIQETQYF.

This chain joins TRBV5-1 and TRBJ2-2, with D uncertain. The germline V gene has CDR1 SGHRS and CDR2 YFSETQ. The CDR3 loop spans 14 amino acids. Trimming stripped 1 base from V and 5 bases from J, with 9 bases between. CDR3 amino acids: CASSLRTDTGELFF. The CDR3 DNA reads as TGCGCCAGCAGCTTGCGAACAGATACCGGGGAGCTGTTTTTT.

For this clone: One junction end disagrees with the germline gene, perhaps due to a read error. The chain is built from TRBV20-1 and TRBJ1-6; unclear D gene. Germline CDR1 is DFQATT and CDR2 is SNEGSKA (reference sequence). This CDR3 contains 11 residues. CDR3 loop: CSAPGEGLSYF. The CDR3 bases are TGCAGTGCTCCCGGGGAGGGATTATCGTACTTT.

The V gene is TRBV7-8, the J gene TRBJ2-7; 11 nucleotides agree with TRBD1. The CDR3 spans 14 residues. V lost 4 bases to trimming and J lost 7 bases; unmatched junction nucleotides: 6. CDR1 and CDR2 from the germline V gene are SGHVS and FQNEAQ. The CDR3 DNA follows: TGTGCCAGCAGCTCACAAGGGACAGGGGGTGAGCAGTACTTC. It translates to CASSSQGTGGEQYF.

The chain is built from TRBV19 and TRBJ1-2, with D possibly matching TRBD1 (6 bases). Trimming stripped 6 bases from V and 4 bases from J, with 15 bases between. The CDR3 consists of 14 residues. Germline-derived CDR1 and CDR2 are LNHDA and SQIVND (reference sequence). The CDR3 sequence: CASRNGQSSYGYTF. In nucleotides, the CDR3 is TGTGCCAGTAGAAACGGACAGTCTTCCTATGGCTACACCTTC.